This T cell receptor beta chain was identified during a study of neurological immune-mediated disorders (dated by TCRdb to about 2019). With regard to the full study: The study compared peripheral blood TCR-beta repertoires of HTLV-I-associated myelopathy (HAM/TSP) patients, multiple sclerosis patients and healthy controls using UMI-based sequencing. The cohort included about 70 subjects: approximately 15 with HAM/TSP, roughly 34 with multiple sclerosis, and some 20 healthy controls. The 100 to 110 TCR-beta libraries covered PBMC samples along with longitudinal samples, technical triplicates, and paired sorted CD4+ and CD8+ T-cell subsets. Summary of the overall study and its limitations: TCR clonal expansion was highest in HAM/TSP patients and lowest in MS patients, with MS patients falling below even healthy controls. Across subjects, expanded clones never shared an identical CDR3 amino acid sequence, which suggests that the TCR-beta repertoires in every group were private.

cDNA was synthesized by template-switch 5'RACE using a primer with a 10-nucleotide random unique molecular identifier that tagged each TCR transcript. Over 190 million TCR-beta sequences, covering 15-18 subjects, were produced in each sequencing run. Total RNA was extracted with the RNeasy kit. TCR-beta VDJ regions were amplified with primers for the TCR constant region and the 5'RACE anchor, using the KAPA Real-time Library Amplification kit. Sample indexes and Illumina adaptors were added in a first PCR, after which library yield was increased in a second PCR. After Ampure bead purification, the roughly 650 bp TCR product was size-selected on a 2% E-gel SizeSelection system. Before pooling, libraries had their quality checked on a Bioanalyzer, their concentration measured with Qubit, and their quantity determined with the Kapa Library Quantification kit. Libraries were sequenced paired-end 2 x 150 bp on an Illumina HiSeq 2500. To increase sequence diversity, roughly 24-31% phiX was spiked into each library pool. On the study's bioinformatics: The quality-filtered reads were processed with the UMI-based MiGEC pipeline, whose error correction step removed more than 80% of the raw TCR sequences. VDJ genes were aligned to IMGT germline references, and each clonotype was defined by a unique CDR3 amino acid sequence together with V-J genes. Clonal expansion, Shannon diversity and CDR3 relatedness were evaluated with VDJtools (CalcPairwiseDistances, ClusterSamples), while phylogenetic trees were built in CLCbio workbench. Clones with at least 8 unique UMIs were defined as expanded, with this threshold being based on coefficient-of-variation modelling across technical triplicates. TCRdb itself trimmed the public reads at Q25 with fastp, ran MiXCR and retained productive beta chains. Every CDR3 protein is listed once, alongside the most common genes and DNA of its rows. For this entry, the V and J calls and clone size follow TCRdb and not the study's own pipeline. Within this sample are fewer than 30,000 distinct CDR3 sequences, with 10% to 15% of them counted one time only. The biggest ten clones account for less than 15% of the sample.

For unsorted PBMC libraries, 2 million PBMCs were used after storage in RNAlater at -80 degrees C until RNA extraction. PBMCs were separated from peripheral blood using Ficoll-Hypaque density gradient centrifugation and then cryopreserved in liquid nitrogen. Here V drops 7 bases and J drops 0 bases, and the junction holds 11 bases not matched to any gene. The germline V gene (reference sequence) sets CDR1 to SEHNR and CDR2 to FQNEAQ. The cysteine opens and the phenylalanine closes a CDR3 of 17 amino acids. Only CDR3 DNA remains: 51 bases, in frame from the first base. This clonotype has a count of ten or more. Its antigen specificity is not known. Per-base quality was not reported, and no clone a single base away is much larger than it.

The chain employs TRBV7-9 and TRBJ1-3, and 8 junction bases match TRBD1. This receptor was taken from a woman aged 55-70 years with HTLV-1-associated myelopathy (HAM/TSP). The sample comprised PBMCs. The sequenced DNA is TGTGCCAGCAACTCGGCTGGACAGGGCCCCTCTGGAAACACCATATATTTT. Translated, it gives CASNSAGQGPSGNTIYF.